The rows below give T cell receptor beta chains drawn from one sample of a study of T cells in Graves' hyperthyroidism and ophthalmopathy. TCRdb reanalysed the multiplex PCR reads using MiXCR and keeps one entry per CDR3 protein. The sample lists roughly 800,000 distinct CDR3 sequences, about 38% occurring once. Sequences were obtained from blood. The origin of the receptors is a man aged 18 to 35 with Graves' hyperthyroidism. CDR3s include the opening cysteine and the closing phenylalanine or tryptophan. A D gene is named only where the DNA matches it firmly. Rows give clone size only sometimes, using once, few, many, or a class for an expanded clone.

clone_size: -
v_call: TRBV19
d_call: -
j_call: TRBJ2-7
cdr3_nt: TGTGCCAGTAGTTTGGGGGAGGGGGCGAGCTCCTACGAGCAGTACTTC
cdr3_aa: CASSLGEGASSYEQYF

clone_size: many
v_call: TRBV20-1
d_call: -
j_call: TRBJ2-6
cdr3_nt: TGCAGTGCTAGGAGTCCTGGGGCCAACGTCCTGACTTTC
cdr3_aa: CSARSPGANVLTF

clone_size: once
v_call: TRBV4-1
d_call: TRBD2
j_call: TRBJ2-7
cdr3_nt: TGCGCCAGCAGCCACCATAGCGGGAGGGGCTACGAGCAGTACTTC
cdr3_aa: CASSHHSGRGYEQYF

clone_size: few
v_call: TRBV12-3/TRBV12-4
d_call: -
j_call: TRBJ1-5
cdr3_nt: TGTGCCAGCAGTAAGTTATCCTTCAGCTCAGGGGGCAATCAGCCCCAGCATTTT
cdr3_aa: CASSKLSFSSGGNQPQHF

clone_size: once
v_call: TRBV11-2
d_call: -
j_call: TRBJ2-7
cdr3_nt: TGTGCCAGCCGGAGTAACGGGGTAAGGTTCCACGAGCAGTACTTC
cdr3_aa: CASRSNGVRFHEQYF

clone_size: many
v_call: TRBV20-1
d_call: -
j_call: TRBJ1-5
cdr3_nt: TGCAGTGCCAACGGGGGAGCCGGTCAGCCCCAGCATTTT
cdr3_aa: CSANGGAGQPQHF

clone_size: -
v_call: TRBV6-5
d_call: -
j_call: TRBJ1-5
cdr3_nt: TGTGCCAGCAGTTACTCGAGGCGGAATCAGCCCCAGCATTTT
cdr3_aa: CASSYSRRNQPQHF

clone_size: many
v_call: TRBV7-9
d_call: TRBD1
j_call: TRBJ2-7
cdr3_nt: TGTGCCAGCAGCCCTGCGGACAGGTCCTCCTACGAGCAGTACTTC
cdr3_aa: CASSPADRSSYEQYF

clone_size: few
v_call: TRBV2
d_call: -
j_call: TRBJ1-5
cdr3_nt: TGTGCCAGCAGTGAAGCCTATGGTGGTCAGCCCCAGCATTTT
cdr3_aa: CASSEAYGGQPQHF

clone_size: many
v_call: TRBV20-1
d_call: -
j_call: TRBJ1-1
cdr3_nt: TGCAGTGCGAATCCGAACACTGAAGCTTTCTTT
cdr3_aa: CSANPNTEAFF

clone_size: -
v_call: TRBV4-1
d_call: TRBD1
j_call: TRBJ2-5
cdr3_nt: TGCGCCAGCAGCCAAGAACACAGGGGGCAGGGGACCCAGTACTTC
cdr3_aa: CASSQEHRGQGTQYF

clone_size: few
v_call: TRBV20-1
d_call: -
j_call: TRBJ1-3
cdr3_nt: TGCAGTGCCCCGAGGGAGAGGGGAAACACCATATATTTT
cdr3_aa: CSAPRERGNTIYF

clone_size: many
v_call: TRBV7-2
d_call: -
j_call: TRBJ2-5
cdr3_nt: TGTGCCAGCAACCTACTTAGCGGCCAAGAGACCCAGTACTTC
cdr3_aa: CASNLLSGQETQYF

clone_size: many
v_call: TRBV29-1
d_call: TRBD2
j_call: TRBJ2-5
cdr3_nt: TGCAGCGTTGTCGGCCTAGCGGGAGTTCTAGAGACCCAGTACTTC
cdr3_aa: CSVVGLAGVLETQYF

clone_size: many
v_call: TRBV7-2
d_call: -
j_call: TRBJ1-6
cdr3_nt: TGTGCCAGCAGCTCTCAACGTGTGGGGAATTCACCCCTCCACTTT
cdr3_aa: CASSSQRVGNSPLHF

clone_size: -
v_call: TRBV10-3
d_call: TRBD1
j_call: TRBJ1-1
cdr3_nt: TGTGCCATCACGACAGGGGTGAACACTGAAGCTTTCTTT
cdr3_aa: CAITTGVNTEAFF

clone_size: -
v_call: TRBV2
d_call: TRBD1
j_call: TRBJ1-1
cdr3_nt: TGTGCCAGCAGCTACCGGGACAGGGCGAACGCTTTCTTT
cdr3_aa: CASSYRDRANAFF

clone_size: many
v_call: TRBV7-6
d_call: -
j_call: TRBJ2-7
cdr3_nt: TGTGCCAGCAGCCCAAGGGCAGGGATCGCCTCCTACGAGCAGTACTTC
cdr3_aa: CASSPRAGIASYEQYF

clone_size: few
v_call: TRBV11-1
d_call: -
j_call: TRBJ1-1
cdr3_nt: TGTGCCAGCAGCCTAGAGTGGAGCACTGAAGCTTTCTTT
cdr3_aa: CASSLEWSTEAFF

clone_size: many
v_call: TRBV12-3/TRBV12-4
d_call: TRBD1
j_call: TRBJ1-1
cdr3_nt: TGTGCCAGCAGTAGGGACAGCGCCTACACTGAAGCTTTCTTT
cdr3_aa: CASSRDSAYTEAFF

clone_size: -
v_call: TRBV10-3
d_call: -
j_call: TRBJ1-4
cdr3_nt: TGTGCCATCACCACAGGGACGGATGAAAAACTGTTTTTT
cdr3_aa: CAITTGTDEKLFF

clone_size: -
v_call: TRBV20-1
d_call: TRBD2
j_call: TRBJ2-5
cdr3_nt: TGCAGTGCTCTACCTAGACTAGCGGGAGGGTATACCCAGTACTTC
cdr3_aa: CSALPRLAGGYTQYF

clone_size: -
v_call: TRBV7-6
d_call: TRBD2
j_call: TRBJ2-7
cdr3_nt: TGTGCCAGCAGAGAAATGGCCCAAGAGCGGGAGTGGGAAGAGCAGTACTTC
cdr3_aa: CASREMAQEREWEEQYF

clone_size: few
v_call: TRBV5-1
d_call: -
j_call: TRBJ2-5
cdr3_nt: TGCGCCAGCAGCTTGATCTCGAGGGAGACCCAGTACTTC
cdr3_aa: CASSLISRETQYF

clone_size: many
v_call: TRBV5-1
d_call: -
j_call: TRBJ2-6
cdr3_nt: TGCGCCAGCAGCTCCAGGGATTCCGGGGCCAACGTCCTGACTTTC
cdr3_aa: CASSSRDSGANVLTF

clone_size: many
v_call: TRBV12-3/TRBV12-4
d_call: -
j_call: TRBJ1-2
cdr3_nt: TGTGCCAGCAGTCCCGTATTAACAGGGTTCTATGGCTACACCTTC
cdr3_aa: CASSPVLTGFYGYTF

clone_size: -
v_call: TRBV25-1
d_call: -
j_call: TRBJ1-1
cdr3_nt: TGTGCCAGCTCACAGAGGGGCACGAGGTTTGCTGAAGCTTTCTTT
cdr3_aa: CASSQRGTRFAEAFF

clone_size: -
v_call: TRBV12-3/TRBV12-4
d_call: -
j_call: TRBJ1-3
cdr3_nt: TGTGCCAGCAGCGCAATCAGGGCCTCTGGAAACACCATATATTTT
cdr3_aa: CASSAIRASGNTIYF

clone_size: -
v_call: TRBV10-3
d_call: TRBD1
j_call: TRBJ1-5
cdr3_nt: TGTGCCACCGGGACAGGGCGGGTTCAGCCCCAGCATTTT
cdr3_aa: CATGTGRVQPQHF

clone_size: -
v_call: TRBV14
d_call: -
j_call: TRBJ2-3
cdr3_nt: TGTGCCAGCAGCCAAGAGCTCTCTTGGGGGCAGTATTTT
cdr3_aa: CASSQELSWGQYF

clone_size: few
v_call: TRBV29-1
d_call: TRBD1
j_call: TRBJ2-2
cdr3_nt: TGCAGCGTTGAAAAGGACCGGGGACAGGGTGTGTCCGGGGAGCTGTTTTTT
cdr3_aa: CSVEKDRGQGVSGELFF

clone_size: -
v_call: TRBV10-3
d_call: -
j_call: TRBJ1-2
cdr3_nt: TGTGCCATCAGCCCCGACTTGAAAGCTAACTATGGCTACACCTTC
cdr3_aa: CAISPDLKANYGYTF

clone_size: many
v_call: TRBV29-1
d_call: -
j_call: TRBJ1-1
cdr3_nt: TGCAGCGTTGATGCAGCGAACACTGAAGCTTTCTTT
cdr3_aa: CSVDAANTEAFF

clone_size: many
v_call: TRBV29-1
d_call: -
j_call: TRBJ2-2
cdr3_nt: TGCAGCGTTGAAGATGTCGCCGGGGAGCTGTTTTTT
cdr3_aa: CSVEDVAGELFF

clone_size: -
v_call: TRBV12-3/TRBV12-4
d_call: TRBD2
j_call: TRBJ2-7
cdr3_nt: TGTGCCAGCAGGCCGGGGGGGCACGAGCAGTACTTC
cdr3_aa: CASRPGGHEQYF

clone_size: many
v_call: TRBV29-1
d_call: TRBD1
j_call: TRBJ2-7
cdr3_nt: TGCAGCGTCGGAAGGACAGGGGTCTCCTACGAGCAGTACTTC
cdr3_aa: CSVGRTGVSYEQYF

clone_size: many
v_call: TRBV15
d_call: -
j_call: TRBJ2-5
cdr3_nt: TGTGCCACCAGCGGATACCTCGGACGGGGCTGGGAGACCCAGTACTTC
cdr3_aa: CATSGYLGRGWETQYF

clone_size: -
v_call: TRBV5-4
d_call: -
j_call: TRBJ1-3
cdr3_nt: TGTGCCAGCAGCCCGGAAGGCGAAGGCACCATATATTTT
cdr3_aa: CASSPEGEGTIYF

clone_size: -
v_call: TRBV20-1
d_call: TRBD2
j_call: TRBJ2-5
cdr3_nt: TGCAGTGCTAGAGGGGCTAGCGGGGGACAAGAGACCCAGTACTTC
cdr3_aa: CSARGASGGQETQYF

clone_size: few
v_call: TRBV20-1
d_call: TRBD2
j_call: TRBJ2-5
cdr3_nt: TGCAGTGCTAGAGGGGGGACTAGCGGAACCCAAGAGACCCAGTACTTC
cdr3_aa: CSARGGTSGTQETQYF

clone_size: -
v_call: TRBV20-1
d_call: TRBD1
j_call: TRBJ1-5
cdr3_nt: TGCAGTGCTTACAGGGGGGGTCAGCCCCAGCATTTT
cdr3_aa: CSAYRGGQPQHF

clone_size: many
v_call: TRBV19
d_call: -
j_call: TRBJ2-5
cdr3_nt: TGTGCCACCAGCGCGGGGTCGGGAGAGACCCAGTACTTC
cdr3_aa: CATSAGSGETQYF

clone_size: many
v_call: TRBV19
d_call: -
j_call: TRBJ1-5
cdr3_nt: TGTGCCAGTAGTCCTCAAGATGGCGCCCAGCATTTT
cdr3_aa: CASSPQDGAQHF

clone_size: -
v_call: TRBV5-4
d_call: -
j_call: TRBJ2-7
cdr3_nt: TGTGCCAGCAGCATACAGGGACAAACCTACGAGCAGTACTTC
cdr3_aa: CASSIQGQTYEQYF

clone_size: -
v_call: TRBV11-3
d_call: -
j_call: TRBJ1-1
cdr3_nt: TGTGCCAGCAGCCGCGGGGAGTTGGGAGGGACTGAAGCTTTCTTT
cdr3_aa: CASSRGELGGTEAFF

clone_size: -
v_call: TRBV7-6
d_call: TRBD1
j_call: TRBJ1-4
cdr3_nt: TGTGCCAGCAGCTTAGCCCAGGGGGCAGGGGGAAAACTGTTTTTT
cdr3_aa: CASSLAQGAGGKLFF

clone_size: -
v_call: TRBV5-4
d_call: TRBD2
j_call: TRBJ2-5
cdr3_nt: TGTGCCAGCAGCTCCTCCGGGACTAGCGTTTTGCGGCCAGAGACCCAGTACTTC
cdr3_aa: CASSSSGTSVLRPETQYF

clone_size: few
v_call: TRBV6-6
d_call: -
j_call: TRBJ1-1
cdr3_nt: TGTGCCAGCAGACTCAACGGGGGTACTGAAGCTTTCTTT
cdr3_aa: CASRLNGGTEAFF

clone_size: once
v_call: TRBV7-9
d_call: TRBD1
j_call: TRBJ1-5
cdr3_nt: TGTGCCAGCAGCTCGGACAGGGGGCACGGAAGCAATCAGCCCCAGCATTTT
cdr3_aa: CASSSDRGHGSNQPQHF

clone_size: -
v_call: TRBV29-1
d_call: -
j_call: TRBJ1-2
cdr3_nt: TGCAGTGCTAGAGCCGGGGCGCGTGACTATGGCCACACCTTC
cdr3_aa: CSARAGARDYGHTF

clone_size: many
v_call: TRBV2
d_call: -
j_call: TRBJ1-5
cdr3_nt: TGTGCCAGCAGATCGGACAGCGCGCAGCCCCAGCATTTT
cdr3_aa: CASRSDSAQPQHF

clone_size: few
v_call: TRBV9
d_call: -
j_call: TRBJ1-4
cdr3_nt: TGTGCCAGCAGCTCCAGAGGCGGAGGGGCGAATGAAAAACTGTTTTTT
cdr3_aa: CASSSRGGGANEKLFF

clone_size: -
v_call: TRBV29-1
d_call: -
j_call: TRBJ2-6
cdr3_nt: TGCAGCCAAGATAGGACGTCTGGGGCCAACGTCCTGACTTTC
cdr3_aa: CSQDRTSGANVLTF

clone_size: -
v_call: TRBV2
d_call: TRBD2
j_call: TRBJ2-7
cdr3_nt: TGTGCCAGCAGTAGCGGGACTAGCGGGGGGTCCTACGAGCAGTACTTC
cdr3_aa: CASSSGTSGGSYEQYF

clone_size: -
v_call: TRBV6-5
d_call: -
j_call: TRBJ1-1
cdr3_nt: TGTGCCAGCAGTTGGGGCGTAGGGCACACTGAAGCTTTCTTT
cdr3_aa: CASSWGVGHTEAFF

clone_size: few
v_call: TRBV19
d_call: TRBD1
j_call: TRBJ1-1
cdr3_nt: TGTGCCAGTAGAGCACAACAGGGGGCGCGTTTTAACACTGAAGCTTTCTTT
cdr3_aa: CASRAQQGARFNTEAFF

clone_size: many
v_call: TRBV19
d_call: -
j_call: TRBJ1-5
cdr3_nt: TGTGCCAGTAGCCCTTGGGGAGGGGCCCTTCAGCCCCAGCATTTT
cdr3_aa: CASSPWGGALQPQHF

clone_size: -
v_call: TRBV5-6
d_call: TRBD1
j_call: TRBJ2-5
cdr3_nt: TGTGCCAGCAGCTTGGGGTGGAACAGGGGTGGGATCGAGACCCAGTACTTC
cdr3_aa: CASSLGWNRGGIETQYF

clone_size: many
v_call: TRBV10-3
d_call: -
j_call: TRBJ2-7
cdr3_nt: TGTGCCATCAGTGATGTGGGAGGGGCAGGGGAACCCTACGAGCAGTACTTC
cdr3_aa: CAISDVGGAGEPYEQYF